The 27 T cell receptor beta chains below all came from one sample that was sequenced in a study of beta chain features in type 1 diabetes listed by TCRdb under 2018. The library came from the immunoSEQ multiplex PCR assay. The High Capacity cDNA Reverse Transcription Kit was used to reverse transcribe all of the isolated RNA, meaning that expressed TCRB transcripts were what got sequenced. This is the immuneACCESS table as TCRdb keeps it, with only in-frame sequences that have V and J called. A part of the clones is gone; compared with another copy, unresolved V genes explain less than half, and the rest is unexplained. In this sample the table shows under 850,000 clones, 13% of which occur a single time. Together, the top ten hold less than 0.025% of the sample. The paper as a whole reports these results and caveats: A moderate but significant shortening of TCRB CDR3 length was observed in type 1 diabetes patients in all four CD4+ subsets.

Their antigen targets remain unknown. Source material: naive CD4+ T cells from blood. The sample's cell subset or site label is to be understood as: true naive CD4+ T cells. These TCRs come from a man between 18 and 29 years old with type 1 diabetes.

Concerning this clone itself: Other DNA sequences within the sample encode an identical CDR3. The chain combines TRBV30 with TRBJ1-5; TRBD1 is a possible D gene (5 bases). The germline V and J ends were trimmed by 0 bases and 7 bases, with 10 bases remaining between them. The germline V gene encodes CDR1 GTSNPN and CDR2 SVGIG (reference sequence). The CDR3 loop spans 13 amino acids. CDR3 in amino acids: CAWSVRGDQPQHF. The CDR3 DNA sequence: TGTGCCTGGAGTGTGCGGGGCGACCAGCCCCAGCATTTT. Looking up the rest from reference TRBV30 and TRBJ1-5 gives the full variable domain: SQTIHQWPATLVQPVGSPLSLECTVEGTSNPNLYWYRQAAGRGLQLLFYSVGIGQISSEVPQNLSASRPQDRQFILSSKKLLLSDSGFYLCAWSVRGDQPQHFGDGTRLSIL.

This clone occurred a few times. DNA for the CDR3: TGTGCCAGCAGTTTAAATCCAGCGGGGGTAAAGGCCAAAAACATTCAGTACTTC. Translated: CASSLNPAGVKAKNIQYF. This chain uses TRBV28 with TRBJ2-4; 8 bases match TRBD2. The ends lost 2 bases at V and 1 base at J; junction bases unmatched: 10. The length of the CDR3 is 18 residues. Germline loops: CDR1 MDHEN, CDR2 SYDVKM.

The rearrangement joins TRBV19 to TRBJ1-1; 7 positions match TRBD1. The CDR3 runs to 14 residues. Germline V gene data show CDR1 as LNHDA and CDR2 as SQIVND (reference sequence). Unmatched junction bases numbered 3, after V lost 5 bases and J lost 0 bases. In nucleotides, the CDR3 is TGTGCCAGTAGTGTACAGGGGATGAACACTGAAGCTTTCTTT. Protein: CASSVQGMNTEAFF. Complete variable domain (other parts from reference TRBV19 and TRBJ1-1): DGGITQSPKYLFRKEGQNVTLSCEQNLNHDAMYWYRQDPGQGLRLIYYSQIVNDFQKGDIAEGYSVSREKKESFPLTVTSAQKNPTAFYLCASSVQGMNTEAFFGQGTRLTVV.

The chain uses TRBV29-1 and TRBJ2-7, with 11 bases that match TRBD1. This CDR3 region has 14 residues. Per the germline V gene, CDR1 is SQVTM and CDR2 is ANQGSEA. V trimming: 4 bases; J trimming: 3 bases; junction bases outside the gene matches: 5. Written as DNA, the CDR3 is TGCAGCGTTGTTCCGGGACAGGGGGTCTACGAGCAGTACTTC. Translation gives CSVVPGQGVYEQYF.

This clone was picked up one time. The genes are TRBV5-1 and TRBJ1-4; no clear D gene. V dropped 2 bases and J dropped 1 base, with 15 bases sitting between them. CDR1 is SGHRS and CDR2 is YFSETQ in the germline V gene. The CDR3 runs 17 residues. This CDR3 is CASSFGGSLGTNEKLFF. CDR3 in DNA: TGCGCCAGCAGCTTTGGCGGCTCTCTGGGAACTAATGAAAAACTGTTTTTT.

The V call is TRBV30, the J call TRBJ2-3; D perhaps matches TRBD2 (6 bases). Germline values: CDR1 GTSNPN, CDR2 SVGIG (reference sequence). The length of the CDR3 is 17 residues. V was pared by 0 bases and J by 0 bases, with 16 bases between. In nucleotides, the CDR3 is TGTGCCTGGAGTGTACAATGGGGGGATCCTAGCACAGATACGCAGTATTTT. It translates to CAWSVQWGDPSTDTQYF.

The J gene is TRBJ1-1, the V gene TRBV7-9; 7 nucleotides match TRBD1. The germline V gene has CDR1 SEHNR and CDR2 FQNEAQ (reference sequence). The CDR3 has 15 residues. Germline trimming cut 4 bases from V and 2 bases from J; bases unmatched to any gene: 7. CDR3 in amino acids: CASSSDREGNTEAFF. The CDR3 DNA reads TGTGCCAGCAGCTCCGACAGGGAGGGTAACACTGAAGCTTTCTTT.

The J gene is TRBJ1-2, the V gene TRBV4-1; no clear D gene. Trimming removed 0 bases from V and 2 bases from J, with 16 bases in between. There are 17 residues in the CDR3. Germline assignment: CDR1 MGHRA and CDR2 YSYEKL. The CDR3 DNA is TGCGCCAGCAGCCAAGACAATACAGTTAAGTCCAACTATGGCTACACCTTC. Amino acids: CASSQDNTVKSNYGYTF.

The table lists this clone with a few counts. The chain recombines TRBV5-1 with TRBJ1-5; D is unclear. Between the trimmed V and J ends, which lost 5 bases and 0 bases, there was a span of 12 bases. The CDR3 loop spans 15 amino acids. Germline values: CDR1 SGHRS, CDR2 YFSETQ. The CDR3 reads CASREQPDSNQPQHF. The CDR3 DNA follows: TGCGCCAGCAGGGAGCAGCCAGATAGCAATCAGCCCCAGCATTTT. The whole variable domain, remainder taken from reference TRBV5-1 and TRBJ1-5, is KAGVTQTPRYLIKTRGQQVTLSCSPISGHRSVSWYQQTPGQGLQFLFEYFSETQRNKGNFPGRFSGRQFSNSRSEMNVSTLELGDSALYLCASREQPDSNQPQHFGDGTRLSIL.

This clone has only a few counts. The CDR3 reads CASSLASGTTYEQYF. In nucleotides, the CDR3 is TGCGCCAGCAGCTTGGCTAGCGGTACGACCTACGAGCAGTACTTC. This chain joins TRBV5-1 and TRBJ2-7; 7 nucleotides match TRBD2. The CDR3 contains 15 residues. After removal of 0 bases from V and 2 bases from J, the junction contained 5 bases not matched to a gene. From germline, CDR1 is SGHRS and CDR2 YFSETQ. Drawing the rest from reference TRBV5-1 and TRBJ2-7, the complete variable domain is KAGVTQTPRYLIKTRGQQVTLSCSPISGHRSVSWYQQTPGQGLQFLFEYFSETQRNKGNFPGRFSGRQFSNSRSEMNVSTLELGDSALYLCASSLASGTTYEQYFGPGTRLTVT.

The rearrangement links TRBV11-2 to TRBJ2-3; D ambiguous. CDR1 is SGHAT, CDR2 FQNNGV, per germline. Trimming took off 2 bases at V and 4 bases at J, with 7 bases between the two ends. The CDR3 length is 13 residues. The CDR3 DNA reads as TGTGCCAGCAGCTTACCTTGGCCAGATACGCAGTATTTT. Protein: CASSLPWPDTQYF.

On this clone: A read error is possible here, since a much larger clone lies one base away. The rearrangement uses TRBV7-9 and TRBJ2-1; D not certain. Trimming shortened V by 3 bases and J by 5 bases, and 2 bases separated the two germline ends. The CDR3 sequence is 11 residues long. The germline gives CDR1 SEHNR, CDR2 FQNEAQ (reference sequence). CDR3 sequence reads: CASSFNNEQFF. The DNA of the CDR3 is TGTGCCAGCAGCTTTAACAATGAGCAGTTCTTC. The full variable domain, in which reference TRBV7-9 and TRBJ2-1 provide the parts outside the CDR3, is DTGVSQNPRHKITKRGQNVTFRCDPISEHNRLYWYRQTLGQGPEFLTYFQNEAQLEKSRLLSDRFSAERPKGSFSTLEIQRTEQGDSAMYLCASSFNNEQFFGPGTRLTVL.

This clone showed up just a few times. The chain recombines TRBV4-1 with TRBJ1-1, with D possibly TRBD1 on 6 matching bases. Germline CDR1 MGHRA, CDR2 YSYEKL. This CDR3 spans 17 amino acids. Deletions cut 2 bases from V and 4 bases from J, with 20 bases between. The CDR3 region is CASSQLAQGRAGTEAFF. CDR3 nucleotides: TGCGCCAGCAGCCAACTTGCACAGGGTAGAGCTGGCACTGAAGCTTTCTTT.

The V gene is TRBV7-6, the J gene TRBJ2-3; 7 nucleotides align to TRBD2. J gave up 5 bases and V 4 bases, and 0 bases lay outside the gene matches. The CDR3 sequence is 12 residues long. Germline assignment: CDR1 SGHVS and CDR2 FNYEAQ. CDR3 in amino acids: CASSSGGDTQYF. The CDR3 region has the DNA TGTGCCAGCAGCTCGGGGGGAGATACGCAGTATTTT. Variable domain in full (rest from reference TRBV7-6 and TRBJ2-3): GAGVSQSPRYKVTKRGQDVALRCDPISGHVSLYWYRQALGQGPEFLTYFNYEAQQDKSGLPNDRFSAERPEGSISTLTIQRTEQRDSAMYRCASSSGGDTQYFGPGTRLTVL.

With respect to this clone: The identical CDR3 is also encoded by other nucleotide sequences in the sample. The chain uses TRBV11-3 and TRBJ2-3; no reliable D call. The CDR3 is 13 amino acids. CDR1 is SGHNT and CDR2 is YENEEA in the germline V gene. Trimming shortened V by 0 bases and J by 6 bases, and 7 bases separated the two germline ends. CDR3 sequence reads: CASSLDPTDTQYF. CDR3 sequence (DNA): TGTGCCAGCAGCTTAGACCCCACGGATACGCAGTATTTT.

This rearrangement joins TRBV20-1 to TRBJ2-7, with a tentative D call TRBD1 (6 bases). The CDR3 runs 11 residues. V lost 6 bases to trimming and J lost 3 bases, with 9 bases between them. Germline-derived CDR1 and CDR2 are DFQATT and SNEGSKA (reference sequence). The CDR3 region is CSAQGGYEQYF. CDR3 DNA sequence: TGCAGTGCCCAAGGGGGCTACGAGCAGTACTTC.

This chain links TRBV19 with TRBJ1-2; perhaps TRBD1 as D (5 bases). Deletions cut 5 bases from V and 4 bases from J, with 14 bases between. The CDR3 spans 14 residues. CDR1 is LNHDA and CDR2 is SQIVND in the germline V gene (reference sequence). Written as DNA, the CDR3 is TGTGCCAGTAGTGACTGGGACCGTAGCTATGGCTACACCTTC. Protein product: CASSDWDRSYGYTF.

The chain is built from TRBV6-1 and TRBJ2-7; D perhaps matches TRBD2 (6 bases). Per the germline V gene, CDR1 is MNHNS and CDR2 is SASEGT. The CDR3 extends over 13 amino acids. V shed 1 base and J shed 2 bases, with 6 bases lying between them. CDR3 nucleotides: TGTGCCAGCAGTGAAGGGAGGGCCTACGAGCAGTACTTC. It codes for CASSEGRAYEQYF.

The chain carries TRBV29-1 and TRBJ2-5; 9 nucleotides match TRBD1. This CDR3 spans 13 amino acids. The germline V gene encodes CDR1 SQVTM and CDR2 ANQGSEA. V was pared by 7 bases and J by 3 bases, with 6 bases of the junction left unmatched. CDR3 sequence reads: CSARRTGEETQYF. Here the CDR3 DNA reads TGCAGCGCCCGACGGACAGGGGAAGAGACCCAGTACTTC.

This clone was observed a few times. The chain couples TRBV29-1 to TRBJ2-2; 10 nucleotides match TRBD1. V lost 8 bases and J lost 6; bases outside the gene matches: 9. Germline-derived CDR1 and CDR2 are SQVTM and ANQGSEA. The CDR3 is 14 residues long. CDR3 bases: TGCAGCTTCCGACAGGGGGCAAATTCCGGGGAGCTGTTTTTT. Translating it yields CSFRQGANSGELFF.

This clone showed up just a few times. The chain has TRBV5-1 and TRBJ2-7, with TRBD2 as a possible D gene (6 bases). Germline CDR1 is SGHRS and CDR2 is YFSETQ. Trimming pared 0 bases from V and 5 bases from J, leaving 15 bases between. The CDR3 covers 15 residues. The CDR3 DNA is TGCGCCAGCAGCTTGGCCTCGGGAGTTAGCGACGAGCAGTACTTC. It translates to CASSLASGVSDEQYF.

The table lists this clone with a few counts. The genes are TRBV28 and TRBJ1-6, with unresolved D. The V end was cut by 6 bases, the J end by 8 bases, with 11 bases between. The CDR3 runs 13 residues. Per germline, CDR1 MDHEN and CDR2 SYDVKM. This CDR3 reads CASSPNPDSPLHF. The CDR3 nucleotides read TGTGCCAGCAGCCCCAATCCCGATTCACCCCTCCACTTT.

The rearrangement uses TRBV7-2 and TRBJ2-4; D perhaps matches TRBD2 (7 bases). Germline lookup yields CDR1 SGHTA and CDR2 FQGNSA. CDR3 length equals 17 residues. The V and J ends lost 4 bases and 1 base respectively, with 17 bases between them. The CDR3 bases are TGTGCCAGCAGCTCCTGGGGGGGCCCTGGGGCCAAAAACATTCAGTACTTC. Amino acids: CASSSWGGPGAKNIQYF. Together with reference TRBV7-2 and TRBJ2-4, the CDR3 gives the full variable domain: GAGVSQSPSNKVTEKGKDVELRCDPISGHTALYWYRQSLGQGLEFLIYFQGNSAPDKSGLPSDRFSAERTGGSVSTLTIQRTQQEDSAVYLCASSSWGGPGAKNIQYFGAGTRLSVL.

The V gene is TRBV25-1, the J gene TRBJ2-3; TRBD2 matches at 9 bases. Germline V gene sequence: CDR1 MGHDK, CDR2 SYGVNS. J lost 2 bases, V lost 0 bases, and 9 bases had no gene match. This CDR3 spans 18 amino acids. The DNA of the CDR3 is TGTGCCAGCAGTGAATATAGGTCCAGCGGGGGGACCACAGATACGCAGTATTTT. It specifies CASSEYRSSGGTTDTQYF.

The rearrangement links TRBV7-2 to TRBJ1-5; unclear D gene. Germline-derived CDR1 and CDR2 are SGHTA and FQGNSA. The V gene lost 0 bases and the J gene lost 1 base, with 4 bases spanning the gap. The CDR3 is 14 amino acids. The CDR3 region is CASSLAASNQPQHF. CDR3 DNA: TGTGCCAGCAGCTTAGCTGCCAGCAATCAGCCCCAGCATTTT.

There are a few counts of this clone. This rearrangement joins TRBV29-1 to TRBJ1-1; TRBD1 might be the D (6 bases). Germline V CDR1 and CDR2: SQVTM, ANQGSEA. The V end lost 6 bases, the J end lost 5 bases, and 19 bases lay between the germline ends. This CDR3 contains 14 residues. The DNA for the CDR3 is TGCAGCGTCGGAGGGAAAGGGGGTTATACTGAAGCTTTCTTT. It translates to CSVGGKGGYTEAFF.

The chain combines TRBV6-5 with TRBJ1-5; D is uncertain. V lost 5 bases, J lost 2 bases, and 7 bases lay in between. CDR3 length equals 13 residues. Germline V gene data show CDR1 as MNHEY and CDR2 as SVGAGI. The CDR3 protein is CASSRMGNQPQHF. CDR3 nucleotides: TGTGCCAGCAGTCGGATGGGCAATCAGCCCCAGCATTTT.